Given below is one T cell receptor beta chain in context. Repertoires were generated with immunoSEQ multiplex PCR, while TCRdb's copy carries only in-frame clones and drops some. This sample carries roughly 2.5 million clones, 90% to 95% of them seen once, and the ten largest clones take around 0.14%. The sample is drawn from a study of shared clonotypes between healthy human individuals. The CDR3 loop spans 13 amino acids. Trimming took off 8 bases at V and 6 bases at J, with 14 bases between the two ends. CDR1 MDHEN and CDR2 SYDVKM come from the germline V gene. Material: naive CD4+ T cells sorted from blood. Subset defined: CD45RA+ positively selected. The TCR sequence derives from a young man in good health. The rearrangement joins TRBV28 to TRBJ1-5; D is possibly TRBD1 (6 bases). CDR3 loop: CASGGGAGQPQHF. The CDR3 nucleotides read TGTGCCAGCGGTGGGGGGGCTGGTCAGCCCCAGCATTTT. Based on the CDR3 plus reference TRBV28 and TRBJ1-5, the full variable domain is DVKVTQSSRYLVKRTGEKVFLECVQDMDHENMFWYRQDPGLGLRLIYFSYDVKMKEKGDIPEGYSVSREKKERFSLILESASTNQTSMYLCASGGGAGQPQHFGDGTRLSIL.